The 13 T cell receptor beta chains below were found in one sample sequenced in a study of cytomegalovirus exposure and HLA in healthy donors. It was with 60 Vbeta and 13 Jbeta primers that the PCR ran. TCRdb's copy holds only in-frame clones and misses some; the assay was immunoSEQ multiplex PCR. The repertoire holds around 150,000 clones, with over 65% as singletons. The specimen was PBMCs. The source is a man in his forties in good health and CMV-seropositive.

This clone came up a few times. The V call is TRBV6-4, the J call TRBJ2-4; 12 bases fit TRBD2. Germline V gene data show CDR1 as MRHNA and CDR2 as SNTAGT. The CDR3 runs 14 residues. Trimming took 10 bases from V and 6 from J; bases not matched to a gene: 7. The CDR3 DNA reads TGTGCCACTAACTGGGGACTAGCGGGAAACATTCAGTACTTC. Residues: CATNWGLAGNIQYF.

The rearrangement joins TRBV5-1 to TRBJ1-2; D not certain. The CDR3 loop spans 12 amino acids. V was clipped by 4 bases and J by 6 bases, with 10 bases between them. Germline V gene lookup returns CDR1 SGHRS and CDR2 YFSETQ. This chain's CDR3 is CASSASLDGYTF. The CDR3, as DNA: TGCGCCAGCAGCGCGTCCCTGGATGGCTACACCTTC.

This chain uses TRBV27 with TRBJ1-5; D remains unclear. The CDR3 spans 11 residues. The germline V gene has CDR1 MNHEY and CDR2 SMNVEV (reference sequence). Trimming cost V 8 bases and J 7 bases, with 9 bases left between them. CDR3 nucleotides: TGTGCCAGCGGCAAGATGCAGCCCCAGCATTTT. It specifies CASGKMQPQHF.

The chain is built from TRBV6-5 and TRBJ1-2; 7 bases are shared with TRBD1. The trim removed 6 bases at V and 3 bases at J, leaving 1 base unmatched. Germline values: CDR1 MNHEY, CDR2 SVGAGI. This CDR3 is 12 amino acids long. For the CDR3, the DNA is TGTGCCAGCAGGCAGGGGGACTATGGCTACACCTTC. Residues: CASRQGDYGYTF.

Turning to this clone: The sample has other DNA sequences that encode this CDR3 too. The chain has TRBV9 and TRBJ2-3, with D possibly TRBD1 on 5 matching bases. The CDR3 sequence is 13 residues long. Per the germline V gene, CDR1 is SGDLS and CDR2 is YYNGEE. V was pared by 0 bases and J by 3 bases, with 5 bases between. CDR3 nucleotide sequence: TGTGCCAGCAGCGTAGCAGGGACAGATACGCAGTATTTT. Protein product: CASSVAGTDTQYF.

The chain uses TRBV19 and TRBJ1-1, with D possibly being TRBD1 (6 bases). CDR1 is LNHDA, CDR2 SQIVND, per germline (reference sequence). The CDR3 runs 13 residues. The V and J ends lost 5 bases and 3 bases respectively, with 10 bases between them. The CDR3 DNA is TGTGCCAGTAGTGCCGGACAGTACACTGAAGCTTTCTTT. Translated: CASSAGQYTEAFF.

The V gene is TRBV6-6, the J gene TRBJ2-5, with 8 positions matching TRBD1. Germline V gene sequence: CDR1 MNHNY, CDR2 SVGAGI (reference sequence). This CDR3 region has 15 residues. Trimming took 5 bases from V and 0 from J; bases not matched to a gene: 5. Written as DNA, the CDR3 is TGTGCCAGCAGTATCGGCAGGGGGCACCAAGAGACCCAGTACTTC. Its protein is CASSIGRGHQETQYF.

The rearrangement uses TRBV27 and TRBJ1-5; perhaps TRBD1 as D (5 bases). V shed 5 bases and J shed 2 bases, with 16 bases lying between them. The V gene's germline CDR1 is MNHEY and CDR2 SMNVEV (reference sequence). This CDR3 is built from 16 residues. The CDR3 coding sequence is TGTGCCAGCAGTCCTTCGATGGGGGAGGGCAATCAGCCCCAGCATTTT. Encoded protein: CASSPSMGEGNQPQHF.

The rearrangement joins TRBV9 to TRBJ1-2; D not resolved. CDR1 and CDR2 (germline): SGDLS, YYNGEE. The CDR3 is 14 residues long. Trimming cost V 0 bases and J 13 bases, with 19 bases left between them. As DNA, the CDR3 is TGTGCCAGCAGCGTAGCCCAAGATGGCGGATTTCCCACCTTC. Translated: CASSVAQDGGFPTF.

The chain carries TRBV10-3 and TRBJ1-1; D remains unclear. The V and J ends lost 10 bases and 5 bases respectively, with 23 bases between them. The CDR3 sequence is 15 residues long. Germline values: CDR1 ENHRY, CDR2 SYGVKD. CDR3 region: CATRRTDGWRTEAFF. As DNA, the CDR3 is TGTGCCACCAGACGGACGGACGGATGGAGGACTGAAGCTTTCTTT.

The chain recombines TRBV6-1 with TRBJ2-7; perhaps TRBD1 as D (7 bases). Germline V gene sequence: CDR1 MNHNS, CDR2 SASEGT. The CDR3 is made up of 14 amino acids. V was clipped by 7 bases and J by 5 bases, with 18 bases between them. The CDR3 is CASKRQGGGNEQYF. CDR3 DNA sequence: TGTGCCAGCAAAAGGCAGGGGGGTGGGAACGAGCAGTACTTC.

The V gene is TRBV21-1, the J gene TRBJ2-2; the table's TRBD1 call for D was not verified on the DNA. TRBV21-1 is a documented pseudogene. The CDR3 loop spans 16 amino acids. The CDR3 coding sequence is TGTGCCAGCACTTCGGACACAGAACCGAACACCGGGGAGCTGTTTTTT. Translation: CASTSDTEPNTGELFF.

The CDR3 here is CASSRAGSNTEAFF. The CDR3 bases are TGTGCCAGCTCACGAGCCGGGAGTAACACTGAAGCTTTCTTT. This chain joins TRBV18 and TRBJ1-1, with D unclear. There are 14 residues in the CDR3. The ends were cut back, 4 bases at V and 2 bases at J, with 11 bases in the middle. Germline V gives CDR1 KGHSH, CDR2 LQKENI.